This TCR beta chain comes out of a study of molecular identifiers for immune sequencing clone quantification. The sample holds many counts of this clonotype. Naive CD8 T cells underwent sorting with the CD8+CD4-CCR7+CD45RA+ definition. Methods described previously, with TCR primers listed, were used for bulk TCR libraries. From the PCR reads, TCRdb called clonotypes with MiXCR, one entry per CDR3 protein. The sample gives about 320,000 distinct CDR3 sequences, roughly a quarter of which show up once; roughly 0.7% is in the top ten. CDR1 is SGHDT and CDR2 is YYEEEE in the germline V gene. The length of the CDR3 is 15 residues. The V gene lost 4 bases and the J gene lost 2 bases, with 15 bases spanning the gap.

Sequencing was performed on naive CD8+ T cells from blood, with Jurkat cell RNA spiked in. The sample's subset: FACS-sorted CD8+CD4-CCR7+CD45RA+ naive T cells. The V call is TRBV5-6, the J call TRBJ1-2, with D possibly being TRBD1 (5 bases). This TCR was sampled from a human donor in good health. Some libraries in this study had Jurkat cell RNA spiked in. The CDR3 DNA follows: TGTGCCAGCAGCCCGACAGAGACCCTAAACTATGGCTACACCTTC. It codes for CASSPTETLNYGYTF.